This TCR beta chain was recorded in a study of cytomegalovirus exposure and HLA in healthy donors. The PCR contained 60 Vbeta and 13 Jbeta primers. Generated by immunoSEQ multiplex PCR, the TCRdb table keeps only in-frame clones and is missing some. This table holds more than 100,000 clones. The receptor comes from a man aged 40-49 years in good health and CMV-seronegative. The sample comprised PBMCs.

For the CDR3, the DNA is TGCGCCAGCAGCTCCTCCACTAGCTGGGGTACAGATACGCAGTATTTT. It codes for CASSSSTSWGTDTQYF. The chain links TRBV5-1 to TRBJ2-3, with TRBD2 as a possible D gene (6 bases). V lost 3 bases and J 3 bases, leaving 17 bases between the germline ends. CDR1 is SGHRS, CDR2 YFSETQ, per germline. The CDR3 extends over 16 amino acids.